Detailed here is one TCR beta chain. Its antigen is as yet unknown. TCRdb reprocessed the reads via MiXCR and lists one record per CDR3 protein. The sample includes 400,000 or so distinct CDR3 sequences, roughly 31% seen only once; the top ten take 12% to 15%. The data originate from a study of T cell repertoires in cytomegalovirus infection. Whole-study results and caveats: Carriage of CMV together with the relevant HLA was identifiable through cumulative public TCR beta family frequency.

Trimming left V 0 bases short and J 8 bases short, with 10 bases between. Germline values: CDR1 LGHNA, CDR2 YSLEER. CDR3 length: 14 amino acids. V gene TRBV4-3 combines with J gene TRBJ1-4, with D uncertain. This receptor was taken from a human donor in good health (CMV status not recorded). Some clones in this sample may be carry-over from other donors' samples. Material: PBMCs. As DNA, the CDR3 is TGCGCCAGCAGCCAAGACTTGCCGTCAGAAAAACTGTTTTTT. This codes for CASSQDLPSEKLFF.